The next 10 T cell receptor beta chains were all read from a single sample in a study of blood T cell repertoires in COVID-19. Sequencing was performed with immunoSEQ multiplex PCR; in TCRdb, only in-frame clones are kept and a portion is missing. The sample includes under 150,000 clones, 80% of them seen just once. The sequenced sample was peripheral blood. The source is a woman aged 45-60 years with acute or convalescent COVID-19.

This chain uses TRBV3-1 (or the pseudogene TRBV3-2) with TRBJ2-1; maybe TRBD2 (5 bases). Trimming pared 3 bases from V and 1 base from J, leaving 13 bases between. The CDR3 covers 16 residues. Germline CDR1 and CDR2: LGHDT and YNNKEL (reference sequence). The CDR3 DNA reads TGTGCCAGCAGCCATAAGGAGGCGTGGTCCTACAATGAGCAGTTCTTC. Its protein is CASSHKEAWSYNEQFF.

This CDR3 reads CASSWPANTGELFF. As DNA, the CDR3 is TGTGCCAGCAGTTGGCCAGCGAACACCGGGGAGCTGTTTTTT. The rearrangement uses TRBV28 and TRBJ2-2; D not certain. CDR1 and CDR2 (germline): MDHEN, SYDVKM. CDR3 length: 14 residues. Trimming stripped 4 bases from V and 0 bases from J, with 6 bases between.

The chain links TRBV5-1 to TRBJ1-1; 8 nucleotides align to TRBD1. V dropped 2 bases and J dropped 1; count of bases not matched to a gene: 4. The germline V gene encodes CDR1 SGHRS and CDR2 YFSETQ. The CDR3 covers 15 residues. The chain's CDR3 is CASSFAGQGNTEAFF. Here the CDR3 DNA reads TGCGCCAGCAGCTTCGCCGGACAGGGGAACACTGAAGCTTTCTTT.

The chain is built from TRBV6-1 and TRBJ2-7; D is undetermined. This CDR3 region has 14 residues. V was cut by 3 bases and J by 1 base, with 10 bases left in between. Germline lookup yields CDR1 MNHNS and CDR2 SASEGT. This CDR3 reads CASSEYEESYEQYF. For the CDR3, the DNA is TGTGCCAGCAGTGAGTACGAGGAGTCCTACGAGCAGTACTTC.

The chain is built from TRBV7-9 and TRBJ2-7; D may be TRBD2 (7 bases). The V gene lost 3 bases and the J gene lost 0 bases, with 21 bases spanning the gap. In germline, CDR1 is SEHNR, CDR2 FQNEAQ (reference sequence). There are 18 residues in the CDR3. CDR3 residues: CASSFSSRAGANSYEQYF. The CDR3 nucleotides read TGTGCCAGCAGCTTCTCTTCGCGGGCGGGGGCCAACTCCTACGAGCAGTACTTC.

V usage is TRBV7-9 and J usage is TRBJ2-7; no definite D call. The V gene's germline CDR1 is SEHNR and CDR2 FQNEAQ (reference sequence). V lost 0 bases to trimming and J lost 3 bases, with 15 bases between them. This CDR3 spans 16 amino acids. The CDR3 DNA is TGTGCCAGCAGCTTAGCCTCGACACTTTCAGGCTACGAGCAGTACTTC. Encoded protein: CASSLASTLSGYEQYF.

The chain has TRBV28 and TRBJ1-5; unclear D gene. The V and J ends lost 6 bases and 4 bases respectively, with 10 bases between them. The CDR3 covers 13 residues. Per germline, CDR1 MDHEN and CDR2 SYDVKM. The CDR3 DNA is TGTGCCAGCAGCCACCGGGTTAATCAGCCCCAGCATTTT. Its translation: CASSHRVNQPQHF.

For the CDR3, the DNA is TGTGCCAGCAGCCGGGCCTTCAACTACGAGCAGTACTTC. It specifies CASSRAFNYEQYF. The V call is TRBV14, the J call TRBJ2-7, with no clear D. CDR1 and CDR2 (germline): SGHDN, FVKESK. CDR3 length: 13 amino acids. V lost 4 bases and J lost 3, with 10 bases in between.

The rearrangement joins TRBV2 to TRBJ1-6, with D tentatively TRBD1 (6 bases). The CDR3 consists of 13 residues. Trimming pared 6 bases from V and 10 bases from J, leaving 13 bases between. Germline CDR1 is SNHLY and CDR2 is FYNNEI. The DNA for the CDR3 is TGTGCCAGCAGACCGAACAGGGAGTCACCCCTCCACTTT. This translates into CASRPNRESPLHF.

V gene TRBV9 combines with J gene TRBJ1-2; TRBD1 matches 7 bases. This CDR3 has 13 amino acids. Germline V CDR1 and CDR2: SGDLS, YYNGEE. Trimming removed 4 bases from V and 4 bases from J; junction bases left unmatched: 4. CDR3 loop: CASSPRDSYGYTF. As DNA, the CDR3 is TGTGCCAGCAGCCCCCGGGACAGCTATGGCTACACCTTC.